The clone carrying this TCR gamma chain is judged large (0.1 to 1%). This sample also contains other DNA sequences that code for the same CDR3. This entry belongs to a study of intestinal T cells in coeliac disease. Background on the study: In the TRG cohort, coeliac patients were much younger than controls.

Germline V lookup: CDR1 VENAVY, CDR2 YDSYNSRV. This CDR3 region has 15 residues. After removal of 3 bases from V and 0 bases from J, the junction contained 4 bases not matched to a gene. Ten to eleven formalin-fixed paraffin-embedded scrolls, each 5 µm thick, supplied each case's genomic DNA. Using roughly 200 ng of biopsy DNA, TRG was amplified with LymphoTrack primers. TCRdb re-called the multiplex PCR reads via CATT. This table holds about 880 gamma-chain clones, 55% found once. Sequenced material: a duodenal biopsy. This receptor was taken from a human donor with celiac disease. This chain links TRGV8 with TRGJP2. The CDR3 nucleotides are TGTGCCACCTGGGATTTCTATAGTAGTGATTGGATCAAGACGTTT. The encoded protein is CATWDFYSSDWIKTF.